The present T cell receptor beta chain was sequenced within a study of blood T cell repertoires in COVID-19 (dated by TCRdb to the early 2020s). Looking at the study overall: Collaborator samples came from the United States, Italy and Spain and covered acute and convalescent phases of COVID-19. The prospective study material was composed of cDNA or gDNA derived from T cells, B-cell-depleted T cells, or PBMCs. Deeply sampled blood TCRbeta repertoires from subjects exposed to, actively infected with, or recovered from COVID-19 were included in the dataset. The repertoires were released in a freely available public database intended as a resource for research on the immune response to SARS-CoV-2. Samples were obtained from the ongoing ImmuneRACE study (first 160 participants) and from about 1,300 subjects provided by 6 global collaborators. The sample metadata nearly always contained a de-identified subject ID, COVID-19 status, age in years and sex. Where available, HLA class I and class II types were taken from metadata supplied by the sample provider and were not determined by assay-based typing. Broad study findings and their caveats: The quantity of clinical and demographic metadata differed by source and by participant and was supplied without curation.

Participants in the prospective study were aged roughly 18 to 89 years, lived in about two dozen United States geographic areas, and enrolled through a virtual design. In the prospective study, participants were assigned to cohorts based on the clinical history participants reported in a screening survey and a study questionnaire. For ImmuneRACE Cohort 3, a participant was defined as recovered based on two consecutive negative NP/OP PCR tests, clearance by a healthcare professional, or resolution of symptoms. Each participant in the prospective study had whole blood, serum and a nasopharyngeal or oropharyngeal swab collected by mobile phlebotomists. Additional blood draws and questionnaires over an approximately two-month period could optionally be provided by prospective study participants. Blood samples from the prospective study were shipped frozen or at room temperature prior to DNA extraction.

TCRbeta CDR3 regions were amplified from genomic DNA by means of the immunoSEQ Assay, a bias-controlled multiplex PCR. Under the source paper's analysis protocol: The number of nucleated cells in each sample was estimated by amplification of reference gene primers within the assay. To quantify the absolute abundance of each unique TCRbeta CDR3 rearrangement, sequence reads were collapsed and filtered. Productive Simpson clonality was computed per sample as the square root of Simpson's diversity index over productive rearrangements. TCRdb holds this immuneACCESS table with in-frame rearrangements only. Some clones are missing; in checked studies, unresolved V genes explain under half, and the rest has no known cause. V, J and clone size were drawn from that table, and D and trimming were deduced from the DNA. The sample has 150,000 to 200,000 clones on record, about nine tenths of them singletons. The ten largest clones represent around 2% of the sample.

This clone appeared once. Its target antigen remains unknown. Per-base quality was not reported, and no clone a single base away is much larger than it. The origin of this receptor is a woman aged 25-40 years who had recovered from COVID-19. The specimen sequenced was PBMCs or T cells enriched from blood (not recorded which).

In nucleotides, the sequence is TGTGCCAGCAGCGTAGGAGTGGGCTGGAATCAGCCCCAGCATTTT. Its product reads: CASSVGVGWNQPQHF. This receptor chain uses TRBV9 and TRBJ1-5; the D gene assignment is ambiguous. V is reduced by 0 bases and J by 4 bases, leaving a spacing of 11 bases between them. From its cysteine to its phenylalanine, the CDR3 spans 15 amino acids. The read is trimmed to its CDR3 DNA, 45 bases read in frame from base 1. Looking up the germline V gene yields CDR1 SGDLS and CDR2 YYNGEE.